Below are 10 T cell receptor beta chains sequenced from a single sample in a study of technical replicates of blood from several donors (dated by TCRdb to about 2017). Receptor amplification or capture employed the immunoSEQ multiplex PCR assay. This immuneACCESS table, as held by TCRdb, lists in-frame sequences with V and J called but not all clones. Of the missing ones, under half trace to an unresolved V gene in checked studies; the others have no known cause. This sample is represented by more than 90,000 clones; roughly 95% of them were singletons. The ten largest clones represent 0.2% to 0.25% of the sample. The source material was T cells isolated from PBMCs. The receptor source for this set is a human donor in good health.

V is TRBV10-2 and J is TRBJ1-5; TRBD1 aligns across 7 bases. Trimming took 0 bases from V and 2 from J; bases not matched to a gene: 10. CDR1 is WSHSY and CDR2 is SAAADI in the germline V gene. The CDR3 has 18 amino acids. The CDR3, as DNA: TGCGCCAGCAGTGAGTCAGCGCCAGGGGGTTTAGGCAATCAGCCCCAGCATTTT. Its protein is CASSESAPGGLGNQPQHF.

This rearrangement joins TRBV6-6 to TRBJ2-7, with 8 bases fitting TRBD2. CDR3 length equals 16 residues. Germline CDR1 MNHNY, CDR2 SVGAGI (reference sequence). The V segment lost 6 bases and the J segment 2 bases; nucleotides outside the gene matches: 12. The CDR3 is CASSSAGGGRAYEQYF. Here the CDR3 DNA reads TGTGCCAGCAGCAGCGCGGGGGGCGGGAGAGCCTACGAGCAGTACTTC.

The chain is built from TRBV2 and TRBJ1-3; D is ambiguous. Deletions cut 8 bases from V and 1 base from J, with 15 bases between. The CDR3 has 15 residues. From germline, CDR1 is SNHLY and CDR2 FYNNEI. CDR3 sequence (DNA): TGTGCCAGCGCAAGGACTTCAGGATCTGGAAACACCATATATTTT. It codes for CASARTSGSGNTIYF.

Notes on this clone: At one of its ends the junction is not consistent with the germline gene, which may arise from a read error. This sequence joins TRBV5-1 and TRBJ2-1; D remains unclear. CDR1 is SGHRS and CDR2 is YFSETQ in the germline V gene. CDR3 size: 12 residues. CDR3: CASSLPSSSLVF. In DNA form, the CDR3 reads TGCGCCAGCAGCCTGCCCTCATCGAGCTTGGTCTTC.

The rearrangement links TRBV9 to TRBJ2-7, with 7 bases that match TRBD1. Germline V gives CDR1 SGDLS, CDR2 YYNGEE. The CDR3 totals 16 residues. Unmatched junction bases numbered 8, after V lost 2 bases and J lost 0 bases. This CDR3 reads CASSVDPGTVSYEQYF. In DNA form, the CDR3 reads TGTGCCAGCAGCGTCGATCCCGGGACAGTCTCCTACGAGCAGTACTTC.

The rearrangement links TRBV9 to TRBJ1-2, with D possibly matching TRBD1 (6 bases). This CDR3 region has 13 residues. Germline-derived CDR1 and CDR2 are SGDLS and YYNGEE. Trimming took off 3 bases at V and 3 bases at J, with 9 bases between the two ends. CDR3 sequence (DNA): TGTGCCAGCAGCGGCCGACAGGACTATGGCTACACCTTC. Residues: CASSGRQDYGYTF.

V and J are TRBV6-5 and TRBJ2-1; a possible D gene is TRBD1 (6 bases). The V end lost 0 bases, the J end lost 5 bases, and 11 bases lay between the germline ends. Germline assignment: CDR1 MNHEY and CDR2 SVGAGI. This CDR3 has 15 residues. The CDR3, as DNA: TGTGCCAGCAGTTACTCGATGTGGGGGCACAATGAGCAGTTCTTC. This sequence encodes CASSYSMWGHNEQFF.

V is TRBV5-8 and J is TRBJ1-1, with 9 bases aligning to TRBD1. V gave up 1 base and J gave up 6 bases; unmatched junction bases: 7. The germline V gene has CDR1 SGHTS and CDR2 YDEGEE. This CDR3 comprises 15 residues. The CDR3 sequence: CASSLRGQGWAEAFF. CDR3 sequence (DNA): TGTGCCAGCAGCTTGCGGGGACAGGGTTGGGCTGAAGCTTTCTTT.

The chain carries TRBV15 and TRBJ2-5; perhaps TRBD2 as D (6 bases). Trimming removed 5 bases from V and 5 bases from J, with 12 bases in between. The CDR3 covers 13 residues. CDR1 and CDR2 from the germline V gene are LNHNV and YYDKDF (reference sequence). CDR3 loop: CATSAREPETQYF. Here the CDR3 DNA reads TGTGCCACCAGCGCCCGGGAGCCTGAGACCCAGTACTTC.

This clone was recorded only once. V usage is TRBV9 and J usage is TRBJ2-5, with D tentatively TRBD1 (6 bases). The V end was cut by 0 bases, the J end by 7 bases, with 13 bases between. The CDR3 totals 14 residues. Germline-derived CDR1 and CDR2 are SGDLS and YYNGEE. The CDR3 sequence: CASSVETGGGTQYF. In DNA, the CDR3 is TGTGCCAGCAGCGTAGAGACAGGTGGGGGGACCCAGTACTTC.